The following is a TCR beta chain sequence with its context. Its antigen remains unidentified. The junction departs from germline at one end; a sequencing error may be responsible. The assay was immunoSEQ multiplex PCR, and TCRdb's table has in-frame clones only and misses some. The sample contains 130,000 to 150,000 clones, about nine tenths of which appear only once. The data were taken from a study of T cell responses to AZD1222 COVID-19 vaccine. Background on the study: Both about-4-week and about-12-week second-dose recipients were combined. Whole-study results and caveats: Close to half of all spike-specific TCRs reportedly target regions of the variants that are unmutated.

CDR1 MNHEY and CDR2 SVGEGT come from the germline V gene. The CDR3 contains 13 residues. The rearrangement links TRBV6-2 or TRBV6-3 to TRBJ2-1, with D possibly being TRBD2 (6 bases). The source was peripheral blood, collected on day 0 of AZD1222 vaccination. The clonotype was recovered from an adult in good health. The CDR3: CASSYSGGLRWVF. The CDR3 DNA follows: TGTGCCAGCAGTTACTCGGGGGGACTCCGGTGGGTCTTC.